The clone carrying this TCR beta chain was found a few times. Its target is not known. V was clipped by 1 base and J by 10 bases, with 5 bases between them. Germline V lookup: CDR1 SGHAT, CDR2 FQDESV (reference sequence). The CDR3 length is 11 residues. This entry comes from a study of identical twins. Study-wide results and caveats: For out-of-frame alpha sequences shared by twins, low generation probability was in excess. Invariant MAIT and iNKT cells may have partly biased zero-insertion analyses.

Template switching created a universal primer site, and the cDNA included unique molecular identifiers. TCRdb analysed the 5' RACE reads with MiXCR anew, one entry per CDR3 protein. The table includes fewer than 250,000 distinct CDR3 sequences, 7.5% detected once. Another study also made use of these data, one on yellow fever vaccine responses in identical twins. That report adds: Among the twins, the vaccine T cell response reportedly seemed partly convergent and partly personalized.

The sample comprised memory (CD45RO+) T cells sorted from blood. This clonotype was obtained from a woman younger than 35 in good health. V and J are TRBV11-1 and TRBJ2-1; D is unclear. CDR3 amino acids: CASSLEFEQFF. As DNA, the CDR3 is TGTGCCAGCAGCTTAGAATTCGAGCAGTTCTTC. Together with reference TRBV11-1 and TRBJ2-1, the CDR3 gives the full variable domain: EAEVAQSPRYKITEKSQAVAFWCDPISGHATLYWYRQILGQGPELLVQFQDESVVDDSQLPKDRFSAERLKGVDSTLKIQPAELGDSAMYLCASSLEFEQFFGPGTRLTVL.